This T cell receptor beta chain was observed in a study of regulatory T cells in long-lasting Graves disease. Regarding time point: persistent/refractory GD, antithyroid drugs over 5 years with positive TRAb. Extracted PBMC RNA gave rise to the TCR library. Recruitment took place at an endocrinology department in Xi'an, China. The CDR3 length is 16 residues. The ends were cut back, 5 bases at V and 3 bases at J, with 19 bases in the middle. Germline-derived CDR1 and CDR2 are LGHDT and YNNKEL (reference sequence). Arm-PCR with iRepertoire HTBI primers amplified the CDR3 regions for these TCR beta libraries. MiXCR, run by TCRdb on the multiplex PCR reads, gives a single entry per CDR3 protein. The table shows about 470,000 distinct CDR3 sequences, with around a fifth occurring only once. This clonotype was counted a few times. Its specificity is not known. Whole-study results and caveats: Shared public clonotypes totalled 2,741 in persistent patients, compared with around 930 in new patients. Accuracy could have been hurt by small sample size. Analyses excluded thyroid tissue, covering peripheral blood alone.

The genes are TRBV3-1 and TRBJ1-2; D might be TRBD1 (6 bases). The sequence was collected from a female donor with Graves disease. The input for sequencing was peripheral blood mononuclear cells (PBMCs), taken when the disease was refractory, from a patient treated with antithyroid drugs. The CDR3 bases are TGTGCCAGCAGCTCACTCGGGGGGGCGACCCACTATGGCTACACCTTC. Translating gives CASSSLGGATHYGYTF.